Each of the 27 T cell receptor beta chains below was sequenced from the same sample in a study of T cell responses to AZD1222 COVID-19 vaccine (TCRdb year 2021). The time point label here, explained by the study, means: about 28 days (+/-7) after the second vaccine dose. Receptors were amplified or captured by the immunoSEQ multiplex PCR assay. TCRdb re-hosts the immuneACCESS table, in-frame sequences only. Its copies lack some clones; in the studies checked, an unresolved V gene accounts for under half of them, and the cause for the rest is not known. Counted in this sample were 250,000 to 300,000 clones; 90% to 95% of them appeared once. Of the sample, less than 0.65% is held by the ten largest clones. This material consisted of peripheral blood, taken 28 days after the second AZD1222 dose. Receptors were obtained from an adult who received the AZD1222 COVID-19 vaccine.

V is TRBV5-8 and J is TRBJ1-6, with D unclear. Trimming cost V 2 bases and J 9 bases, with 12 bases left between them. Germline CDR1 and CDR2: SGHTS and YDEGEE. CDR3 length: 14 amino acids. The chain's CDR3 is CASSLEGLISPLHF. In DNA form, the CDR3 reads TGTGCCAGCAGCTTAGAGGGTCTTATTTCACCCCTCCACTTT.

J is TRBJ1-6 and V is TRBV29-1, with 10 positions matching TRBD1. V trimming: 4 bases; J trimming: 9 bases; junction bases outside the gene matches: 0. CDR1 and CDR2 from the germline V gene are SQVTM and ANQGSEA. CDR3 size: 12 residues. The CDR3 protein is CSVGDRGSPLHF. CDR3 in DNA: TGCAGCGTTGGGGACAGGGGTTCACCCCTCCACTTT.

The chain uses TRBV7-3 and TRBJ2-3; D uncertain. This CDR3 is built from 14 residues. V was shortened by 2 bases and J by 1 base, with 7 bases between the two germline ends. Germline V gives CDR1 SGHTA, CDR2 FQGTGA. The CDR3 nucleotides are TGTGCCAGCAGCTTAGGTCAGGGCACAGATACGCAGTATTTT. It translates to CASSLGQGTDTQYF.

Details on this clone: At one boundary the junction diverges from the germline segment, which might be a read error. The rearrangement joins TRBV28 to TRBJ2-5; 13 bases align to TRBD2. Germline CDR1 and CDR2: MDHEN and SYDVKM. This CDR3 has 15 amino acids. The CDR3 DNA reads TGTGCCAGCAGTCTCCCCGGGACTAGCGGGGACCGGACGCACTTC. It translates to CASSLPGTSGDRTHF.

The V and J genes are TRBV18 and TRBJ1-5; D gene unclear. The germline CDR1 and CDR2 sequences are KGHSH and LQKENI. CDR3 length: 13 residues. The V and J ends lost 3 bases and 3 bases respectively, with 6 bases between them. The CDR3 loop reads CASSPHPNQPQHF. The CDR3 DNA is TGTGCCAGCTCACCTCACCCCAATCAGCCCCAGCATTTT.

The chain combines TRBV27 with TRBJ2-7; TRBD1 aligns across 9 bases. The trim removed 6 bases at V and 2 bases at J, leaving 8 bases unmatched. Germline V gene sequence: CDR1 MNHEY, CDR2 SMNVEV (reference sequence). This CDR3 contains 15 residues. The CDR3 region is CASSYAGTGTYEQYF. CDR3 DNA: TGTGCCAGCAGCTACGCGGGGACAGGGACCTACGAGCAGTACTTC.

This rearrangement joins TRBV4-1 to TRBJ2-7, with 8 positions matching TRBD2. The CDR3 spans 17 residues. The germline V gene encodes CDR1 MGHRA and CDR2 YSYEKL. The V segment lost 2 bases and the J segment 0 bases; nucleotides outside the gene matches: 9. The CDR3 coding sequence is TGCGCCAGCAGCCAAACGCGGGGGGCCGAGCTCTCCTACGAGCAGTACTTC. Translation gives CASSQTRGAELSYEQYF.

V and J are TRBV10-3 and TRBJ1-1; D remains unclear. This CDR3 contains 14 residues. V dropped 4 bases and J dropped 0 bases, with 9 bases sitting between them. The germline V gene encodes CDR1 ENHRY and CDR2 SYGVKD. The chain's CDR3 is CAISANSMNTEAFF. The CDR3 DNA reads TGTGCCATCAGTGCAAACAGCATGAACACTGAAGCTTTCTTT.

This clone was counted between two and nine times. The V call is TRBV12-3 or TRBV12-4, the J call TRBJ1-1; D gene ambiguous. The CDR3 totals 13 residues. Between the trimmed V and J ends, which lost 3 bases and 1 base, there was a span of 6 bases. The CDR3: CASSFRGNTEAFF. The CDR3 DNA is TGTGCCAGCAGTTTCAGAGGGAACACTGAAGCTTTCTTT.

V usage is TRBV28 and J usage is TRBJ2-1, with D perhaps TRBD1 or TRBD2 (6 bases each). From germline, CDR1 is MDHEN and CDR2 SYDVKM. The CDR3 has 12 residues. V was pared by 2 bases and J by 9 bases, with 8 bases between. The CDR3 region is CASSLGGLEQFF. The DNA for the CDR3 is TGTGCCAGCAGTTTAGGGGGGCTTGAGCAGTTCTTC.

This sequence joins TRBV25-1 and TRBJ2-7, with D possibly TRBD1 on 5 matching bases. CDR3 size: 13 residues. Germline V gives CDR1 MGHDK, CDR2 SYGVNS. Trimming cost V 3 bases and J 4 bases, with 10 bases left between them. As DNA, the CDR3 is TGTGCCAGCAGTGACCTGGACACTTACGAGCAGTACTTC. Its translation is CASSDLDTYEQYF.

The chain links TRBV7-9 to TRBJ2-1; D remains ambiguous. Trimming took 3 bases from V and 2 from J, leaving 8 bases between them. CDR1 is SEHNR and CDR2 is FQNEAQ in the germline V gene (reference sequence). This CDR3 is built from 14 residues. The CDR3 protein is CASSLGNTYNEQFF. For the CDR3, the DNA is TGTGCCAGCAGCTTGGGGAACACCTACAATGAGCAGTTCTTC.

V gene TRBV7-9 combines with J gene TRBJ1-4; D ambiguous. With 5 bases removed from V and 7 bases from J, the gap between germline ends came to 17 bases. CDR3 length equals 15 residues. Germline V gives CDR1 SEHNR, CDR2 FQNEAQ (reference sequence). The CDR3 DNA follows: TGTGCCAGCAGCCTCGGCCGCGGAGTAGGTGAAAAACTGTTTTTT. It is translated as CASSLGRGVGEKLFF.

This sequence joins TRBV7-9 and TRBJ1-1; 9 bases align to TRBD1. Germline values: CDR1 SEHNR, CDR2 FQNEAQ (reference sequence). V was clipped by 4 bases and J by 11 bases; unmatched bases: 17. This CDR3 is built from 16 residues. The CDR3 protein is CASSSSGGDRVSGAFF. CDR3 coding DNA: TGTGCCAGCAGCTCAAGTGGTGGGGACAGGGTTTCGGGGGCTTTCTTT.

The V gene is TRBV28, the J gene TRBJ1-2; tentative D call: TRBD1 (6 bases). The V gene lost 6 bases and the J gene lost 4 bases, with 12 bases spanning the gap. Germline CDR1 MDHEN, CDR2 SYDVKM. The CDR3 is made up of 13 amino acids. The CDR3 is CASSAGVSYGYTF. The CDR3 DNA sequence: TGTGCCAGCAGCGCAGGGGTAAGCTATGGCTACACCTTC.

The chain joins TRBV19 to TRBJ2-7; 9 nucleotides line up with TRBD1. The length of the CDR3 is 14 residues. The V gene's germline CDR1 is LNHDA and CDR2 SQIVND (reference sequence). J gave up 3 bases and V 6 bases, and 6 bases lay outside the gene matches. In DNA, the CDR3 is TGTGCCAGTAGCTCGACAGGGGGTCACTACGAGCAGTACTTC. Protein product: CASSSTGGHYEQYF.

The genes are TRBV4-1 and TRBJ1-5, with D perhaps matching TRBD1 (6 bases). The CDR3 contains 16 residues. Germline lookup yields CDR1 MGHRA and CDR2 YSYEKL. Deletions cut 4 bases from V and 8 bases from J, with 21 bases between. CDR3 nucleotide sequence: TGCGCCAGCAGCCTCGTCGGCAGGGGCAACGGGGAGCCCCAGCATTTT. Residues: CASSLVGRGNGEPQHF.

The V gene is TRBV27, the J gene TRBJ1-5, with a possible D match to TRBD1 (5 bases). This CDR3 spans 14 amino acids. Trimming took off 5 bases at V and 8 bases at J, with 16 bases between the two ends. From germline, CDR1 is MNHEY and CDR2 SMNVEV (reference sequence). The CDR3 region has the DNA TGTGCCAGCAGTCCCCGGGGCCCCCGTGAGCCCCAGCATTTT. Encoded protein: CASSPRGPREPQHF.

The J gene is TRBJ1-2, the V gene TRBV25-1; 7 bases are shared with TRBD1. Germline lookup yields CDR1 MGHDK and CDR2 SYGVNS. This CDR3 comprises 12 residues. The V and J ends lost 6 bases and 2 bases, in that order; junction bases with no gene match: 0. CDR3 nucleotide sequence: TGTGCCAGCAGACAGGGGAACTATGGCTACACCTTC. Protein sequence: CASRQGNYGYTF.

The V and J genes are TRBV6-2 or TRBV6-3 and TRBJ1-4, with 8 bases matching TRBD1. The V segment lost 3 bases and the J segment 5 bases; nucleotides outside the gene matches: 14. The CDR3 sequence is 18 residues long. Germline-derived CDR1 and CDR2 are MNHEY and SVGEGT. In nucleotides, the CDR3 is TGTGCCAGCAGTTATATTCGGAGGAGCCGGGACAGGAATGAAAAACTGTTTTTT. It is translated as CASSYIRRSRDRNEKLFF.

The chain links TRBV5-1 to TRBJ1-4, with 9 bases aligning to TRBD1. J was trimmed by 4 bases and V by 3 bases; bases with no gene match: 7. The CDR3 is 16 residues long. CDR1 is SGHRS and CDR2 is YFSETQ in the germline V gene. CDR3 in amino acids: CASSWGQGGGNEKLFF. CDR3 coding DNA: TGCGCCAGCAGCTGGGGACAGGGAGGCGGTAATGAAAAACTGTTTTTT.

This chain connects TRBV5-4 to TRBJ1-2, with TRBD1 as a possible D gene (5 bases). Trimming left V 5 bases short and J 4 bases short, with 12 bases between. The CDR3 loop spans 13 amino acids. From germline, CDR1 is SGHNT and CDR2 YYREEE (reference sequence). The CDR3 nucleotides read TGTGCCAGCAGTGCCGACAGAAGCTATGGCTACACCTTC. Translation gives CASSADRSYGYTF. The whole variable domain, filled in from reference TRBV5-4 and TRBJ1-2, reads ETGVTQSPTHLIKTRGQQVTLRCSSQSGHNTVSWYQQALGQGPQFIFQYYREEENGRGNFPPRFSGLQFPNYSSELNVNALELDDSALYLCASSADRSYGYTFGSGTRLTVV.

The chain joins TRBV5-4 to TRBJ1-4; possibly TRBD1 for D (5 bases). Per the germline V gene, CDR1 is SGHNT and CDR2 is YYREEE (reference sequence). This CDR3 spans 14 amino acids. Trimming left V 4 bases short and J 5 bases short, with 12 bases between. The CDR3 region is CASSTPGTNEKLFF. The CDR3 coding sequence is TGTGCCAGCAGCACACCCGGGACGAATGAAAAACTGTTTTTT.

The chain is built from TRBV7-2 and TRBJ1-1; no reliable D call. The V and J ends lost 1 base and 1 base respectively, with 10 bases between them. The V gene's germline CDR1 is SGHTA and CDR2 FQGNSA. The CDR3 sequence is 15 residues long. CDR3 sequence: CASSLVGGQNTEAFF. In nucleotides, the CDR3 is TGTGCCAGCAGCTTAGTCGGTGGGCAGAACACTGAAGCTTTCTTT.

The chain combines TRBV9 with TRBJ1-1; maybe TRBD1 (6 bases). In germline, CDR1 is SGDLS, CDR2 YYNGEE. V gave up 3 bases and J gave up 1 base, with 13 bases separating them. CDR3 length equals 15 residues. CDR3: CASSGTGPENTEAFF. CDR3 DNA: TGTGCCAGCAGCGGAACAGGGCCGGAGAACACTGAAGCTTTCTTT. Full variable domain (missing parts from reference TRBV9 and TRBJ1-1): DSGVTQTPKHLITATGQRVTLRCSPRSGDLSVYWYQQSLDQGLQFLIQYYNGEERAKGNILERFSAQQFPDLHSELNLSSLELGDSALYFCASSGTGPENTEAFFGQGTRLTVV.

Only one count was recorded for this clone. The sample holds other DNA sequences that translate to the same CDR3. This sequence joins TRBV12-3 or TRBV12-4 and TRBJ1-1; D gene ambiguous. The CDR3 covers 12 residues. V lost 3 bases and J 4 bases, leaving 6 bases between the germline ends. CDR3 sequence (DNA): TGTGCCAGCAGTTTGTGGGGCACTGAAGCTTTCTTT. It translates to CASSLWGTEAFF.

The chain uses TRBV19 and TRBJ2-7, with TRBD1 identical over 8 bases. The germline V gene encodes CDR1 LNHDA and CDR2 SQIVND (reference sequence). After removal of 6 bases from V and 1 base from J, the junction contained 5 bases not matched to a gene. This CDR3 is built from 14 residues. The CDR3 loop is CASSRRTGSYEQYF. The CDR3 DNA is TGTGCCAGTAGCCGCCGGACAGGGTCCTACGAGCAGTACTTC.